This is a list of T cell receptor beta chains from one sample in a study of tumor-infiltrating lymphocytes in primary liver carcinoma. TCRdb fed the multiplex PCR reads into MiXCR, producing one record per CDR3 protein. The sample contains approximately 190,000 distinct CDR3 sequences, just under 85% of which appear only once. Sequenced sample: tumor tissue from primary liver carcinoma. The origin of the receptors is a man aged 40-49 years with primary liver carcinoma and hepatitis B virus infection. Each CDR3 is given with its conserved first and last residue. The order of the fields is V gene, clone size, D gene, J gene, CDR3 protein, CDR3 DNA. A D gene is named only where the DNA matches it firmly. The size of a clone is reported for some rows only, either as once, few or many, or as a class for expanded clones.

TRBV28	many	.	TRBJ1-2	CASNELQGRGNYGYTF	TGTGCCAGCAACGAGCTTCAGGGGCGCGGGAACTATGGCTACACCTTC
TRBV30	.	.	TRBJ2-7	CAWTGRRAYEQYF	TGTGCCTGGACTGGACGCAGGGCCTACGAGCAGTACTTC
TRBV7-9	.	.	TRBJ2-1	CDSSDSLSENNDQFF	TGTGACAGCAGTGACAGTTTATCCGAAAACAATGATCAATTCTTC
TRBV27	.	.	TRBJ2-7	CASSYRIGGYEQYF	TGTGCCAGCAGTTACCGGATAGGGGGCTACGAGCAGTACTTC
TRBV28	.	.	TRBJ1-2	CASRLVVSYGYTF	TGTGCCAGCAGATTAGTGGTCAGCTATGGCTACACCTTC
TRBV6-2/TRBV6-3	.	.	TRBJ2-2	CVNSYSSYTGELFF	TGTGTCAACAGTTACTCTAGCTACACCGGGGAGCTGTTTTTT
TRBV29-1	once	TRBD1	TRBJ2-1	CSVEFGTEGFYVQFF	TGCAGCGTTGAGTTCGGGACAGAGGGCTTTTATGTGCAGTTCTTC
TRBV29-1	.	.	TRBJ2-1	CSVNPFRANTNEQFF	TGCAGCGTTAATCCTTTTAGGGCCAATACCAATGAGCAGTTCTTC
TRBV24-1	few	.	TRBJ2-5	CATSEDAGETQYF	TGTGCCACCAGTGAGGATGCGGGAGAGACCCAGTACTTC
TRBV29-1	.	.	TRBJ2-5	CSIERPGHFQETQCF	TGCAGCATTGAAAGACCCGGGCACTTCCAAGAGACCCAGTGCTTC
TRBV11-2	.	.	TRBJ2-1	CANTPVGGYNEQFF	TGTGCCAACACCCCCGTTGGTGGCTACAATGAGCAGTTCTTC
TRBV29-1	.	TRBD1	TRBJ1-1	CSGGQEGYQNTKAFF	TGCAGCGGGGGACAGGAAGGCTATCAAAACACTAAAGCTTTTTTT
TRBV29-1	.	TRBD2	TRBJ2-1	CSVGLAGGFHNELFF	TGCAGCGTTGGACTAGCGGGAGGGTTCCATAATGAGCTGTTCTTC
TRBV6-2/TRBV6-3	.	.	TRBJ2-5	CASSSYPRDLPYQETQYF	TGTGCCAGCAGTTCCTACCCTCGGGACCTCCCGTACCAAGAGACCCAGTACTTC
TRBV10-2	.	.	TRBJ2-5	CTSSAGLLAAQESQYF	TGCACCAGCAGTGCCGGGTTACTAGCAGCTCAAGAGTCCCAGTACTTC
TRBV6-1	.	TRBD2	TRBJ2-3	CTSTQRRGLAHGMQYF	TGTACTAGCACTCAACGACGGGGACTAGCACACGGTATGCAGTATTTT
TRBV5-1	.	.	TRBJ2-2	CASSFRPGHGTRELFF	TGCGCCAGCAGCTTTCGACCGGGACATGGCACCAGGGAGCTGTTTTTT
TRBV29-1	.	.	TRBJ2-3	CSVWGASGDTQYF	TGCAGCGTATGGGGGGCATCGGGGGATACACAGTATTTT